These T cell receptor beta chains were read from a single sample in a study of blood T cell repertoires in COVID-19. Clones were sequenced by immunoSEQ multiplex PCR, and TCRdb holds only the in-frame ones, with some missing. The sample yields 65,000 or so clones, roughly 86% seen once. The sample was peripheral blood. The receptors shown here come from a woman aged 65 to 85 with acute or convalescent COVID-19. Both conserved end residues are trimmed from each CDR3. The order of the fields is J gene, V gene, CDR3 protein.

J: TRBJ2-7; V: TRBV7-9; CDR3: ASSSDSKYEQY
J: TRBJ2-1; V: TRBV25-1; CDR3: ASSRGLAGALSDEQF
J: TRBJ1-6; V: TRBV4-1; CDR3: ASSQGGVQYSPLH
J: TRBJ1-1; V: TRBV27; CDR3: ASSPAGVGAF
J: TRBJ2-3; V: TRBV5-1; CDR3: ASRAGPSTDTQY
J: TRBJ2-3; V: TRBV6-5; CDR3: ASSYAQSSTDTQY
J: TRBJ1-3; V: TRBV7-2; CDR3: ASSFAGGAGNTIY
J: TRBJ1-2; V: TRBV7-9; CDR3: ASSSRLIRTGPANYGYT
J: TRBJ1-5; V: TRBV4-2; CDR3: ASSPTLQGDNQPQH
J: TRBJ2-1; V: TRBV7-2; CDR3: ASSPQGGLTYNEQF
J: TRBJ2-1; V: TRBV5-1; CDR3: ASSPGTGSYNEQF
J: TRBJ1-1; V: TRBV24-1; CDR3: ATSHREGSVNTEAF
J: TRBJ2-2; V: TRBV7-9; CDR3: ASSLDLTGELF
J: TRBJ2-3; V: TRBV10-3; CDR3: AISESNRGGRTSTDTQY
J: TRBJ1-6; V: TRBV21-1; CDR3: ASSPAYGDRGSPLH
J: TRBJ1-2; V: TRBV30; CDR3: AWSVNIRAGGYT
J: TRBJ2-5; V: TRBV19; CDR3: ASSLLAGALQETQY
J: TRBJ2-1; V: TRBV27; CDR3: ASSFLAGLSYNEQF
J: TRBJ2-1; V: TRBV6-1; CDR3: ASSELAGVNEQF
J: TRBJ1-2; V: TRBV19; CDR3: ASSKDRVGERGYT
J: TRBJ1-2; V: TRBV3-1/TRBV3-2; CDR3: ASSHLQGDGYT
J: TRBJ1-1; V: TRBV5-4; CDR3: ASSSGQNTEAF
J: TRBJ1-2; V: TRBV19; CDR3: ASSSGISRYGYT
J: TRBJ2-5; V: TRBV5-1; CDR3: ASSAGQGGQTQY
J: TRBJ1-5; V: TRBV3-1/TRBV3-2; CDR3: ASSQGTGGRQPQH
J: TRBJ1-2; V: TRBV6-6; CDR3: ASSSRTGRDYGYT
J: TRBJ2-7; V: TRBV11-2; CDR3: ASSLAQGTSYEQY
J: TRBJ1-2; V: TRBV6-5; CDR3: ASRRHPDYGYT
J: TRBJ2-3; V: TRBV7-7; CDR3: ASSPGLAGSDTQY
J: TRBJ1-6; V: TRBV6-5; CDR3: ASSYSSGLDSPLH
J: TRBJ1-1; V: TRBV28; CDR3: ASGSMGTGGTEAF
J: TRBJ2-1; V: TRBV7-2; CDR3: ASVGSPYNEQF
J: TRBJ2-3; V: TRBV19; CDR3: ASSIQGLADTQY
J: TRBJ2-2; V: TRBV19; CDR3: ASRGQGIVGELF
J: TRBJ2-7; V: TRBV13; CDR3: ASSLDRGFEQY